The entry that follows covers one T cell receptor (beta chain) sequence. Its matching antigen is unknown. This CDR3 contains 18 residues. V was pared by 0 bases and J by 2 bases, with 19 bases between. Germline V gene sequence: CDR1 SGHVS, CDR2 FNYEAQ. This record belongs to a study of radiation and T cells in renal cell carcinoma. Study summary: Nephrectomy followed 15 Gy stereotactic body radiation by 4 weeks. General study results and limits: Without pretreatment biopsies, baseline tumor clonotype presence was undetermined.

Assay used: immunoSEQ multiplex PCR; TCRdb lists only in-frame clones, some missing. The sample holds 70,000 to 100,000 clones, 70% to 85% seen once. The sample's time point: baseline pretreatment blood. Indicated treatment: 15 Gy SBRT to primary tumor, nephrectomy 4 weeks later. The source is a man aged 55 to 70 with renal cell carcinoma. The chain has TRBV7-6 and TRBJ1-1; possibly TRBD1 for D (5 bases). This sample comprised blood, obtained from a patient whose treatment included radiotherapy and nephrectomy. The CDR3 region has the DNA TGTGCCAGCAGCTTAGCGTGGACCCCCTGGGGGGTTAACACTGAAGCTTTCTTT. Its translation: CASSLAWTPWGVNTEAFF. Combining the CDR3 with reference TRBV7-6 and TRBJ1-1 gives the whole variable domain GAGVSQSPRYKVTKRGQDVALRCDPISGHVSLYWYRQALGQGPEFLTYFNYEAQQDKSGLPNDRFSAERPEGSISTLTIQRTEQRDSAMYRCASSLAWTPWGVNTEAFFGQGTRLTVV.